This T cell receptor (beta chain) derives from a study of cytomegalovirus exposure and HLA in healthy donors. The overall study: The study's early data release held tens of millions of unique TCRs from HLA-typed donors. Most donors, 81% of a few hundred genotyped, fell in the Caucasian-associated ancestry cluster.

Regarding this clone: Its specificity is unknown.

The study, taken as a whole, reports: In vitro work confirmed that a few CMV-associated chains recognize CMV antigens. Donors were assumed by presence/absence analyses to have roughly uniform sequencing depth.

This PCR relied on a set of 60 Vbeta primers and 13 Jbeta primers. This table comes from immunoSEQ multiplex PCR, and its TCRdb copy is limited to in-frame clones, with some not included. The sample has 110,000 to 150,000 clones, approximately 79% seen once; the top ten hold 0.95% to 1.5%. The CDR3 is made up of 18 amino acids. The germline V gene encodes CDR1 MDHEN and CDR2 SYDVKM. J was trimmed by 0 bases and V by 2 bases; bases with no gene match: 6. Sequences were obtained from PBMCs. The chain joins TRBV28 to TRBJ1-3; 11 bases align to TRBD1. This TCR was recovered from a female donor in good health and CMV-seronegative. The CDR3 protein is CASSLRDRGSPSGNTIYF. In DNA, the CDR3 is TGTGCCAGCAGTTTAAGGGACAGGGGGTCCCCCTCTGGAAACACCATATATTTT.